Described below is a single T cell receptor (beta chain) sequence and its context. Its antigen is unknown. No much larger clone is present one base from it, and per-base qualities are unavailable. Trimming leaves V shorter by 4 bases and J shorter by 1 base, with the junction holding 4 bases beyond the gene matches. CDR1 MDHEN and CDR2 SYDVKM are derived from the germline V gene. Its CDR3 holds 14 amino acids, cysteine through phenylalanine. Solely the CDR3 DNA is kept, with 42 bases framed from the first base. The trial excluded patients who had a history of autoimmune disease or were on systemic immunosuppression. In every dose cohort, peripheral blood was drawn for TCR sequencing at baseline, cycle 4 day 1, and cycle 7 day 1. The samples were drawn from a first-in-human, open-label, multicenter phase I dose-escalation trial of ivuxolimab. Adults with locally advanced or metastatic melanoma, renal cell carcinoma, hepatocellular carcinoma or head and neck squamous cell carcinoma were enrolled in the trial. CD4+ and CD8+ T cells were sorted separately from peripheral blood before TCR sequencing.

These data come from a study of OX40 agonist ivuxolimab in advanced cancers. For the wider study: The costimulatory receptor OX40 (CD134) was targeted by ivuxolimab, a fully human IgG2 agonistic monoclonal antibody. The paper describes the monotherapy dose-escalation part (N of about 52 patients) of the phase I trial of ivuxolimab. Intravenous ivuxolimab was administered to patients every 2 weeks at six dose levels: 0.01, 0.1, 0.3, 1.5, 3 and 10 mg/kg. A male proportion of 75% to 85% and a mean age of approximately 58 years, ranging from roughly 23 to 79, were recorded for the dose-escalation cohort. Partial responses occurred in three dose-escalation patients, of whom one had hepatocellular carcinoma and two had cutaneous melanoma. Prior anti-PD-1, anti-PD-L1 or anti-CTLA-4 therapy was permitted, and 30% to 50% of dose-escalation patients had received checkpoint inhibitors. Peripheral TCRbeta sequencing was intended to test whether TCR sequence diversity was altered and clonal T-cell expansion was caused by ivuxolimab. Among the 52 dose-escalation patients, about 19 had hepatocellular carcinoma, about 15 melanoma, 9 renal cell carcinoma and 9 head and neck cancer.

General findings and caveats noted by the study authors: Low levels of normalized T-cell clonal expansion were also seen in some nonresponding patients. In the 0.1-3.0 mg/kg groups, partial responders had among the lowest normalized peripheral clonal expansion, particularly in CD8+ T cells. Clonal expansion of both CD4+ and CD8+ blood T cells was observed from baseline to week 6 at doses 0.1 to 3.0 mg/kg. The antigen specificity of the clonally expanded peripheral T cells was not determined. On average, CD8+ T cells showed more expanded clones than CD4+ T cells after ivuxolimab.

For sequencing of the TCRbeta CDR3 region, genomic DNA was extracted from the sorted cells. The immunoSEQ Assay was used to sequence the TCRbeta CDR3 regions. What TCRdb holds here is the immuneACCESS table cut down to in-frame rearrangements. Part of the clones is not present; checked against another copy, under half of the missing clones reflect an unresolved V gene, and the others are unexplained. This sample comprises about 73,000 clones, around 86% of them detected only once. The top ten clones comprise 0.68% of the sample. The sequence was obtained from an adult with an advanced solid tumor such as melanoma, head and neck, liver or kidney cancer. Sequencing was performed on CD4+ or CD8+ T cells sorted from blood, taken in a trial of the OX40 agonist ivuxolimab. The chain uses TRBV28 and TRBJ2-7; TRBD1 matches 7 bases in the middle. The CDR3 region reads CASSSRQGSYEQYF. The DNA sequence reads TGTGCCAGCAGTTCCAGACAGGGTTCCTACGAGCAGTACTTC.